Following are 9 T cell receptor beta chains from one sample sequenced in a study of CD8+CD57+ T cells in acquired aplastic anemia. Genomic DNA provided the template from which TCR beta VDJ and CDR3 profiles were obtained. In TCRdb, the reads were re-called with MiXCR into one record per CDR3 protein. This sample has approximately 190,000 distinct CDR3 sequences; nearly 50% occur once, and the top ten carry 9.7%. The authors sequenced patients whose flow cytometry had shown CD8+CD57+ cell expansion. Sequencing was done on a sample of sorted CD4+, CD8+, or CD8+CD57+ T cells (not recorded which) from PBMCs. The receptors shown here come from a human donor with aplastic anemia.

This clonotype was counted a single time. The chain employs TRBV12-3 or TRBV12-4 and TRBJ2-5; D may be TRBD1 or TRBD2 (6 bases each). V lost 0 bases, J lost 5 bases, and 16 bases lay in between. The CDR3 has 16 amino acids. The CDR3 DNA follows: TGTGCCAGCAGTTTAGCGCAGGAGGGGGAAGCGGAGACCCAGTACTTC. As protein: CASSLAQEGEAETQYF.

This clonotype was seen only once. This chain's CDR3 is CASSLTDAGELFF. The CDR3 DNA is TGTGCCAGCAGCTTGACGGATGCCGGGGAGCTGTTTTTT. This chain uses TRBV7-9 with TRBJ2-2, with D unresolved. The CDR3 is made up of 13 amino acids. CDR1 and CDR2 (germline): SEHNR, FQNEAQ (reference sequence). V was pared by 3 bases and J by 6 bases, with 8 bases between.

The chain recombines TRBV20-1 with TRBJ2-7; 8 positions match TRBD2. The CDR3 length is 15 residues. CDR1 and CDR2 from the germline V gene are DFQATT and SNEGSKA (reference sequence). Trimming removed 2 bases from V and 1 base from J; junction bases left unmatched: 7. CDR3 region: CSARRGLDLSYEQYF. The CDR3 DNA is TGCAGTGCTAGACGGGGACTAGATTTGTCCTACGAGCAGTACTTC.

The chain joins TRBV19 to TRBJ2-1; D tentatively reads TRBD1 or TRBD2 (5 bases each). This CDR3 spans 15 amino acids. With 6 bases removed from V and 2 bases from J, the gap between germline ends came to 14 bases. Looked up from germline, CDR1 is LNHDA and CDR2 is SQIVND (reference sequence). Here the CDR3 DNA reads TGTGCCAGTAGCCCACCGGGACCCACCTACAATGAGCAGTTCTTC. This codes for CASSPPGPTYNEQFF.

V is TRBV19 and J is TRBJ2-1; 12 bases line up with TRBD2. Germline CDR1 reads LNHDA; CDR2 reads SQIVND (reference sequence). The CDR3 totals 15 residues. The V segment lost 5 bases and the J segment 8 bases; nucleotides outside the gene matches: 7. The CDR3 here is CASSLSSGRADEQFF. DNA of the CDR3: TGTGCCAGTAGTTTATCTAGCGGGAGGGCCGATGAGCAGTTCTTC.

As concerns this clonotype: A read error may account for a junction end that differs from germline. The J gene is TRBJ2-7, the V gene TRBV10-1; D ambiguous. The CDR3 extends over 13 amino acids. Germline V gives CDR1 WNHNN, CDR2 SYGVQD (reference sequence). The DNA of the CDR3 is TGCGCCAGCAGTGACGACCTCTCCCACGAACAGTACTTC. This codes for CASSDDLSHEQYF.

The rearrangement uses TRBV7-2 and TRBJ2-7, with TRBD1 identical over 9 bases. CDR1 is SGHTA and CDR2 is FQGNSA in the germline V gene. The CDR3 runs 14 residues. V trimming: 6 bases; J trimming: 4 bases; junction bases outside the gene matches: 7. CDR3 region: CASSAGTGLYEQYF. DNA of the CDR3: TGTGCCAGCAGTGCTGGGACAGGGCTTTACGAGCAGTACTTC.

The CDR3 loop is CASSHKDQGGSPLHF. Here the CDR3 DNA reads TGTGCCAGCAGCCACAAGGACCAGGGGGGGTCACCCCTCCACTTT. The genes are TRBV7-8 and TRBJ1-6; 7 nucleotides line up with TRBD1. The CDR3 is 15 amino acids. Losses at the gene ends were 5 bases for V and 10 bases for J; bases not matched to a gene: 11. Germline V gene data show CDR1 as SGHVS and CDR2 as FQNEAQ.

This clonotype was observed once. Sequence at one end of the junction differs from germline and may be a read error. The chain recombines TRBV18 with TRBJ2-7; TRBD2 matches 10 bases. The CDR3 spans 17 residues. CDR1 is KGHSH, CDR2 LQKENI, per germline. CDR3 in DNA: TGTGCCAGCTCACCACCGTGGGCTAGCGGGAGTTCCTCCGAGCAGTACTTC. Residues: CASSPPWASGSSSEQYF.